These 29 T cell receptor beta chains were sequenced from one sample in a study of cytomegalovirus exposure and HLA in healthy donors. PCR employed 60 Vbeta and 13 Jbeta primers. Profiling relied on immunoSEQ multiplex PCR, and the TCRdb table lists in-frame clones only, not all of them. The sample has approximately 210,000 clones; more than 75% are singletons. The sequenced sample was PBMCs. Receptor source: a woman aged 45 to 65 in good health and CMV-seronegative.

The chain links TRBV10-3 to TRBJ2-3, with TRBD2 matching 11 bases. This CDR3 spans 15 amino acids. Unmatched junction bases numbered 1, after V lost 5 bases and J lost 0 bases. Germline V gene lookup returns CDR1 ENHRY and CDR2 SYGVKD. The CDR3 nucleotides read TGTGCCATCAGTCTAGCGGGGGGTAGCACAGATACGCAGTATTTT. Translating it yields CAISLAGGSTDTQYF.

The chain has TRBV11-2 and TRBJ2-2; 8 nucleotides line up with TRBD1. This CDR3 has 16 amino acids. V shed 5 bases, J shed 4 bases, and the junction held 9 bases outside the gene matches. Germline loops: CDR1 SGHAT, CDR2 FQNNGV. CDR3 region: CASSLGTGVSTGELFF. The DNA for the CDR3 is TGTGCCAGCAGCCTTGGGACAGGTGTTAGCACCGGGGAGCTGTTTTTT.

The rearrangement links TRBV7-3 to TRBJ1-1, with D perhaps TRBD1 (6 bases). Between the trimmed V and J ends, which lost 2 bases and 4 bases, there was a span of 8 bases. There are 13 residues in the CDR3. Germline V CDR1 and CDR2: SGHTA, FQGTGA. CDR3 nucleotide sequence: TGTGCCAGCAGCTTAGGGGGGGCCACTGAAGCTTTCTTT. Translating it yields CASSLGGATEAFF. Full variable domain (rest looked up from reference TRBV7-3 and TRBJ1-1): GAGVSQTPSNKVTEKGKYVELRCDPISGHTALYWYRQSLGQGPEFLIYFQGTGAADDSGLPNDRFFAVRPEGSVSTLKIQRTERGDSAVYLCASSLGGATEAFFGQGTRLTVV.

This clone was counted between two and nine times. The chain links TRBV2 to TRBJ1-4; 8 bases match TRBD1. CDR1 and CDR2 from the germline V gene are SNHLY and FYNNEI. The CDR3 length is 14 residues. The ends lost 7 bases at V and 9 bases at J; junction bases unmatched: 10. For the CDR3, the DNA is TGTGCCAGCAAGGATACCCGGACAGGGCAAAAACTGTTTTTT. This translates into CASKDTRTGQKLFF.

The chain uses TRBV9 and TRBJ1-2; the match to TRBD1 covers 8 bases. The CDR3 spans 17 residues. CDR1 is SGDLS and CDR2 is YYNGEE in the germline V gene. V trimming: 3 bases; J trimming: 9 bases; junction bases outside the gene matches: 19. The CDR3 is CASSAAGTGGRRVSYTF. CDR3 bases: TGTGCCAGCAGCGCTGCCGGGACAGGAGGGAGGAGAGTAAGCTACACCTTC.

The rearrangement links TRBV12-5 to TRBJ2-3; D unresolved. The CDR3 sequence is 12 residues long. Between the trimmed V and J ends, which lost 2 bases and 7 bases, there was a span of 7 bases. Germline V gene lookup returns CDR1 LGHNT and CDR2 FRNRAP. The CDR3 protein is CASGLPNYTQYF. CDR3 coding DNA: TGTGCTAGTGGTTTGCCCAATTATACGCAGTATTTT.

The V and J genes are TRBV7-2 and TRBJ2-3; D remains ambiguous. The CDR3 totals 12 residues. CDR1 is SGHTA, CDR2 FQGNSA, per germline. Between the trimmed V and J ends, which lost 6 bases and 5 bases, there was a span of 9 bases. The CDR3 here is CASRPSGDTQYF. As DNA, the CDR3 is TGTGCCAGCAGACCTAGTGGAGATACGCAGTATTTT. Drawing the rest from reference TRBV7-2 and TRBJ2-3, the complete variable domain is GAGVSQSPSNKVTEKGKDVELRCDPISGHTALYWYRQSLGQGLEFLIYFQGNSAPDKSGLPSDRFSAERTGGSVSTLTIQRTQQEDSAVYLCASRPSGDTQYFGPGTRLTVL.

J is TRBJ2-1 and V is TRBV5-3; 7 bases are a match to TRBD2. TRBV5-3 is filed as an ORF, its function uncertain. Trimming removed 4 bases from V and 6 bases from J; junction bases left unmatched: 7. The CDR3 length is 14 residues. The CDR3 loop is CARSTERGVNEQFF. In DNA, the CDR3 is TGTGCCAGAAGCACCGAACGGGGGGTCAATGAGCAGTTCTTC.

This chain uses TRBV5-4 with TRBJ2-3; 8 bases are a match to TRBD2. Germline values: CDR1 SGHNT, CDR2 YYREEE (reference sequence). The CDR3 is 18 amino acids. V shed 0 bases, J shed 3 bases, and the junction held 12 bases outside the gene matches. The CDR3 loop is CASSLGAALAEATDTQYF. The CDR3 region has the DNA TGTGCCAGCAGCTTGGGAGCCGCACTAGCGGAGGCGACAGATACGCAGTATTTT. The full variable domain, with the rest looked up from reference TRBV5-4 and TRBJ2-3, is ETGVTQSPTHLIKTRGQQVTLRCSSQSGHNTVSWYQQALGQGPQFIFQYYREEENGRGNFPPRFSGLQFPNYSSELNVNALELDDSALYLCASSLGAALAEATDTQYFGPGTRLTVL.

This clone was counted only a few times. V is TRBV5-8 and J is TRBJ1-2, with 10 positions matching TRBD1. With 4 bases clipped from V and 4 bases from J, the junction kept 13 bases outside the gene matches. The germline V gene has CDR1 SGHTS and CDR2 YDEGEE. CDR3 size: 17 residues. CDR3 in DNA: TGTGCCAGCAGCGTCCGGGACAGGGGCGTAAATACCTATGGCTACACCTTC. This translates into CASSVRDRGVNTYGYTF. Drawing the rest from reference TRBV5-8 and TRBJ1-2, the complete variable domain is EAGVTQSPTHLIKTRGQQATLRCSPISGHTSVYWYQQALGLGLQFLLWYDEGEERNRGNFPPRFSGRQFPNYSSELNVNALELEDSALYLCASSVRDRGVNTYGYTFGSGTRLTVV.

This chain uses TRBV5-6 with TRBJ1-2; D remains ambiguous. In germline, CDR1 is SGHDT, CDR2 YYEEEE. The CDR3 has 13 residues. V lost 10 bases and J lost 5, with 18 bases in between. The CDR3 nucleotides read TGTGCCTCCTCCTGGAGTGGTGAATATGGCTACACCTTC. It codes for CASSWSGEYGYTF.

This rearrangement joins TRBV27 to TRBJ2-6; 9 nucleotides match TRBD1. CDR1 and CDR2 (germline): MNHEY, SMNVEV (reference sequence). This CDR3 contains 17 residues. V trimming: 6 bases; J trimming: 2 bases; junction bases outside the gene matches: 8. The CDR3 loop reads CASSPGQGRTGANVLTF. The CDR3 DNA reads TGTGCCAGCAGCCCCGGACAGGGGCGGACTGGGGCCAACGTCCTGACTTTC.

The V gene is TRBV5-1, the J gene TRBJ2-3; TRBD2 matches 10 bases. The CDR3 runs to 15 residues. The V segment lost 4 bases and the J segment 5 bases; nucleotides outside the gene matches: 7. Per germline, CDR1 SGHRS and CDR2 YFSETQ. The CDR3 region is CASSASGRGEDTQYF. The CDR3 nucleotides are TGCGCCAGCAGCGCTAGCGGGAGAGGGGAAGATACGCAGTATTTT. The full variable domain, rest sourced from reference TRBV5-1 and TRBJ2-3, is KAGVTQTPRYLIKTRGQQVTLSCSPISGHRSVSWYQQTPGQGLQFLFEYFSETQRNKGNFPGRFSGRQFSNSRSEMNVSTLELGDSALYLCASSASGRGEDTQYFGPGTRLTVL.

CDR3 nucleotide sequence: TGTGCCAGCAGTAACTACGGCGGCAGGGGAAACAATGAGCAGTTCTTC. Its translation is CASSNYGGRGNNEQFF. This rearrangement joins TRBV6-5 to TRBJ2-1; a possible D gene is TRBD1 (6 bases). The CDR3 is 16 amino acids. The ends were cut back, 5 bases at V and 5 bases at J, with 19 bases in the middle. Per the germline V gene, CDR1 is MNHEY and CDR2 is SVGAGI.

This sequence joins TRBV25-1 and TRBJ1-6; no clear D. Germline V lookup: CDR1 MGHDK, CDR2 SYGVNS. Deletions cut 4 bases from V and 3 bases from J, with 13 bases between. The CDR3 is 16 amino acids. CDR3 region: CASSGALGHYNSPLHF. The CDR3 bases are TGTGCCAGCAGTGGGGCGTTGGGCCACTATAATTCACCCCTCCACTTT.

The V call is TRBV5-1, the J call TRBJ2-5; TRBD2 matches 9 bases. CDR1 is SGHRS and CDR2 is YFSETQ in the germline V gene. CDR3 length: 16 amino acids. Unmatched junction bases numbered 4, after V lost 0 bases and J lost 1 base. This CDR3 reads CASSLGTSGRQETQYF. The DNA for the CDR3 is TGCGCCAGCAGCTTGGGCACTAGCGGGCGCCAAGAGACCCAGTACTTC.

This chain uses TRBV7-9 with TRBJ1-2, with D perhaps TRBD1 (5 bases). The CDR3 runs to 12 residues. CDR1 and CDR2 (germline): SEHNR, FQNEAQ (reference sequence). V was shortened by 5 bases and J by 8 bases, with 12 bases between the two germline ends. Written as DNA, the CDR3 is TGTGCCAGCAGCCACTCAGGGCGCGGCTACACCTTC. This gives the protein CASSHSGRGYTF. Full variable domain (remainder filled in from reference TRBV7-9 and TRBJ1-2): DTGVSQNPRHKITKRGQNVTFRCDPISEHNRLYWYRQTLGQGPEFLTYFQNEAQLEKSRLLSDRFSAERPKGSFSTLEIQRTEQGDSAMYLCASSHSGRGYTFGSGTRLTVV.

The CDR3 here is CASSFSTGYNEQFF. CDR3 sequence (DNA): TGCGCCAGCAGCTTCTCGACAGGTTACAATGAGCAGTTCTTC. V and J are TRBV5-1 and TRBJ2-1, with D possibly being TRBD1 (6 bases). CDR1 and CDR2 (germline): SGHRS, YFSETQ. This CDR3 contains 14 residues. Trimming took 2 bases from V and 4 from J, leaving 10 bases between them.

The chain employs TRBV2 and TRBJ1-2; 9 bases align to TRBD1. Germline CDR1 reads SNHLY; CDR2 reads FYNNEI. V lost 6 bases, J lost 8 bases, and 7 bases stayed unmatched. This CDR3 is built from 13 residues. In nucleotides, the CDR3 is TGTGCCAGCAGAAAACAGGGGGCCGGGGGCTACACCTTC. Amino acids: CASRKQGAGGYTF. Together with reference TRBV2 and TRBJ1-2, the CDR3 gives the full variable domain: EPEVTQTPSHQVTQMGQEVILRCVPISNHLYFYWYRQILGQKVEFLVSFYNNEISEKSEIFDDQFSVERPDGSNFTLKIRSTKLEDSAMYFCASRKQGAGGYTFGSGTRLTVV.

The CDR3 DNA follows: TGTGCCAGCAGCGTGGAGAGATACTCCTACGAGCAGTACTTC. It yields the protein CASSVERYSYEQYF. This chain uses TRBV9 with TRBJ2-7; unclear D gene. The V end lost 2 bases, the J end lost 0 bases, and 9 bases lay between the germline ends. The CDR3 is made up of 14 amino acids. Germline lookup yields CDR1 SGDLS and CDR2 YYNGEE.

V usage is TRBV11-2 and J usage is TRBJ1-1; TRBD1 aligns across 10 bases. V gave up 4 bases and J gave up 1 base; unmatched junction bases: 9. The CDR3 has 17 amino acids. Germline V lookup: CDR1 SGHAT, CDR2 FQNNGV. The CDR3 nucleotides are TGTGCCAGCAGCTACCGGACAGGGGGTAAGGGGAACACTGAAGCTTTCTTT. As protein: CASSYRTGGKGNTEAFF. Supplemented by reference TRBV11-2 and TRBJ1-1, the full variable domain reads EAGVAQSPRYKIIEKRQSVAFWCNPISGHATLYWYQQILGQGPKLLIQFQNNGVVDDSQLPKDRFSAERLKGVDSTLKIQPAKLEDSAVYLCASSYRTGGKGNTEAFFGQGTRLTVV.

V gene TRBV2 combines with J gene TRBJ2-2; tentatively, D is TRBD2 (5 bases). The CDR3 runs 15 residues. From germline, CDR1 is SNHLY and CDR2 FYNNEI. The V and J ends lost 2 bases and 3 bases respectively, with 10 bases between them. CDR3 DNA: TGTGCCAGCAGTGAACCGGGAATGGACACCGGGGAGCTGTTTTTT. Translation: CASSEPGMDTGELFF.

This chain joins TRBV6-5 and TRBJ2-7, with unresolved D. In germline, CDR1 is MNHEY, CDR2 SVGAGI. V was pared by 7 bases and J by 1 base, with 11 bases between. The CDR3 extends over 13 amino acids. The CDR3: CASKNPFSYEQYF. The CDR3 DNA reads TGTGCCAGCAAAAATCCATTTTCCTACGAGCAGTACTTC.

This rearrangement joins TRBV15 to TRBJ2-1; the match to TRBD1 covers 8 bases. With V trimmed by 1 base and J by 8 bases, 16 bases remained unmatched. CDR1 and CDR2 from the germline V gene are LNHNV and YYDKDF (reference sequence). The CDR3 length is 18 residues. The CDR3 nucleotides are TGTGCCACCAGCAGAGTCGGCCCTTTCGAGGCAGGGGGCCATGAGCAGTTCTTC. Amino acids: CATSRVGPFEAGGHEQFF.

The chain uses TRBV4-1 and TRBJ2-1; 11 nucleotides agree with TRBD2. With V trimmed by 5 bases and J by 6 bases, 6 bases remained unmatched. CDR1 is MGHRA and CDR2 is YSYEKL in the germline V gene. The CDR3 is 15 residues long. The CDR3 reads CASSVSGRAANEQFF. CDR3 coding DNA: TGCGCCAGCAGCGTTAGCGGGAGGGCCGCCAATGAGCAGTTCTTC.

The gene calls are TRBV5-6 and TRBJ2-5; D gene unclear. The germline V and J ends were trimmed by 4 bases and 5 bases, with 12 bases remaining between them. Germline loops: CDR1 SGHDT, CDR2 YYEEEE. The CDR3 has 13 amino acids. CDR3 sequence: CASSPTLAETQYF. The CDR3 coding sequence is TGTGCCAGCAGCCCCACATTAGCTGAGACCCAGTACTTC.

The rearrangement joins TRBV9 to TRBJ2-3, with D perhaps matching TRBD2 (5 bases). V shed 0 bases and J shed 5 bases, with 10 bases lying between them. The V gene's germline CDR1 is SGDLS and CDR2 YYNGEE. There are 14 residues in the CDR3. This chain's CDR3 is CASSVGEKGDTQYF. Here the CDR3 DNA reads TGTGCCAGCAGCGTAGGGGAGAAGGGAGATACGCAGTATTTT.

The chain recombines TRBV5-1 with TRBJ2-7, with D tentatively TRBD2 (5 bases). Germline lookup yields CDR1 SGHRS and CDR2 YFSETQ. V lost 0 bases and J lost 5, with 12 bases in between. The CDR3 totals 14 residues. The CDR3 loop reads CASSLGVGGHEQYF. The CDR3, as DNA: TGCGCCAGCAGCTTGGGGGTTGGAGGACACGAGCAGTACTTC.

The V call is TRBV13, the J call TRBJ2-5; weak D call: TRBD1 (6 bases). The CDR3 consists of 15 residues. Per germline, CDR1 PRHDT and CDR2 FYEKMQ (reference sequence). The V gene lost 7 bases and the J gene lost 3 bases, with 18 bases spanning the gap. CDR3 protein: CASTPSLSGEETQYF. The DNA of the CDR3 is TGTGCCAGCACCCCTAGCTTATCAGGGGAAGAGACCCAGTACTTC.